The source of this T cell receptor (beta chain) is a study of blood T cell repertoires in COVID-19 (TCRdb year 2020). For the wider study: Collaborator samples came from the United States, Italy and Spain and covered acute and convalescent phases of COVID-19. The material from the prospective study consisted of cDNA or gDNA derived from T cells, B-cell-depleted T cells, or PBMCs. A de-identified subject ID, COVID-19 status, age in years and sex were almost always included in the sample metadata. Where available, HLA class I and class II types were taken from metadata supplied by the sample provider and were not determined by assay-based typing. Samples came from the ongoing ImmuneRACE study (first 160 participants) plus 1,254 subjects from 6 global collaborators. Subjects who had been exposed to COVID-19, were actively infected with it, or had recovered from it provided the deeply sampled blood TCRbeta repertoires that made up the dataset. The repertoires were made available in a free public database intended to serve as a resource for research on the immune response to SARS-CoV-2.

Whole blood was collected in K2EDTA tubes by collaborating institutions according to the institutions' own protocols. For TCRbeta analysis, collaborators shipped samples as frozen whole blood, isolated PBMCs, or DNA extracted from either of those sample types. What the research found in general, with its limitations: The quantity of clinical and demographic metadata differed by source and by participant and was supplied without curation.

Looking up the germline V gene yields CDR1 KGHSH and CDR2 LQKENI. From cysteine to phenylalanine, the CDR3 is 20 amino acids long. Of the read, only the CDR3 DNA is kept; its 60 bases are in frame from base 1. The germline ends are 31 bases apart after V is trimmed by 2 bases and J by 6 bases. In the case of this clone: The target of this receptor is not known. Per-base qualities were not stored, and no clone one base away is much larger.

TCRbeta CDR3 regions were amplified from genomic DNA by means of the immunoSEQ Assay, a bias-controlled multiplex PCR. The original methods were these. Nucleated cell counts per sample were estimated from amplification of reference gene primers within the assay. Sequence reads were collapsed and filtered to measure the absolute abundance of every unique TCRbeta CDR3 rearrangement. Productive Simpson clonality was computed per sample as the square root of Simpson's diversity index over productive rearrangements. This immuneACCESS table, as held by TCRdb, lists in-frame sequences with V and J called but not all clones. Of the missing ones, under half trace to an unresolved V gene in checked studies; the others have no known cause. V and J calls and clone size are given by that table; D and trimming were obtained from the DNA. The sample table lists 110,000 or so clones, approximately 84% of them with a count of one. The ten largest clonotypes hold around 8% of the sample.

This sequence originates from a woman between 35 and 50 years old with acute or convalescent COVID-19. Material for sequencing was peripheral blood. The rearrangement combines TRBV18 with TRBJ1-1, and the D gene may be TRBD1, 6 bases matching. The CDR3 amino acid sequence is: CASSPRILSQGFPDGAEAFF. The DNA sequence reads TGTGCCAGCTCACCAAGAATCCTATCCCAGGGGTTCCCGGATGGGGCTGAAGCTTTCTTT.